This TCR beta chain emerged from a study of OX40 agonist ivuxolimab in advanced cancers. Study-wide context: Ivuxolimab was a fully human IgG2 agonistic monoclonal antibody targeting the costimulatory receptor OX40 (CD134). The purpose of peripheral TCRbeta sequencing was to test whether ivuxolimab changed TCR sequence diversity and led to clonal T-cell expansion. The monotherapy dose-escalation portion (N ≈ 50 patients) of the phase I ivuxolimab trial is reported in the paper. The dose-escalation cohort was over 70% male with a mean age of about 54 years, ranging from roughly 20 to 80. Prior anti-PD-1, anti-PD-L1 or anti-CTLA-4 therapy was permitted, and checkpoint inhibitors had been received by roughly two fifths of dose-escalation patients. Intravenous ivuxolimab was administered to patients every 2 weeks at six dose levels: 0.01, 0.1, 0.3, 1.5, 3 and 10 mg/kg. Among the roughly 50 dose-escalation patients, around 19 had hepatocellular carcinoma, 15 or so melanoma, 9 renal cell carcinoma and 9 head and neck cancer. Partial responses were achieved by three dose-escalation patients, of whom one had hepatocellular carcinoma and two had cutaneous melanoma. Study-wide findings and limitations: The antigen specificity of the clonally expanded peripheral T cells was not determined. Clonal expansion of both CD4+ and CD8+ blood T cells was observed from baseline to week 6 at doses 0.1 to 3.0 mg/kg. In the 0.1-3.0 mg/kg groups, partial responders were among the patients with the lowest normalized peripheral clonal expansion, particularly in CD8+ T cells. After ivuxolimab, expanded clones were on average more numerous among CD8+ T cells than among CD4+ T cells. Low levels of normalized T-cell clonal expansion were also seen in some nonresponding patients.

To sequence the TCRbeta CDR3 region, genomic DNA was isolated from the sorted cells. TCRbeta CDR3 regions were sequenced using the immunoSEQ Assay. TCRdb retrieved this table from immuneACCESS and kept in-frame rearrangements only. Not all clones are present; in checked studies, unresolved V genes account for under half, and no reason is known for the remainder. The sample includes 43,000 or so clones, with over 75% observed a single time. Clones ranked in the top ten supply roughly 13% of the sample. Details on this clone: Its antigen is unknown. No base-level quality is on record; no much larger clone is a single base apart.

In the germline V gene (reference sequence), CDR1 corresponds to SGHNT and CDR2 to YYREEE. The CDR3 contains 15 residues, cysteine and phenylalanine counted. Of the read, only the CDR3 DNA is kept; its 45 bases are in frame from base 1. The junction carries 11 bases between V and J, which are trimmed by 0 bases and 2 bases respectively. Patients with autoimmune disease history or receiving systemic immunosuppression were excluded from the trial. Peripheral blood for TCR sequencing was collected from all dose cohorts at baseline, on cycle 4 day 1, and on cycle 7 day 1. The samples were taken from a phase I, first-in-human, multicenter, open-label dose-escalation trial of ivuxolimab. Adults with locally advanced or metastatic melanoma, renal cell, hepatocellular, or head and neck squamous cell carcinoma were enrolled in the trial. CD4+ and CD8+ T cells were sorted separately from peripheral blood before TCR sequencing.

The rearranged segments are TRBV5-4 and TRBJ1-2; the D gene is possibly TRBD1, with 6 bases matching. The source is an adult with an advanced solid tumor such as melanoma, head and neck, liver or kidney cancer. This specimen was CD4+ or CD8+ T cells sorted from blood, taken in a trial of the OX40 agonist ivuxolimab. The sequenced DNA is TGTGCCAGCAGCTTGGACAGGGAAGGCAACTATGGCTACACCTTC. This gives the protein CASSLDREGNYGYTF.